This section outlines one T cell receptor beta chain sequence together with its context. Sequenced by immunoSEQ multiplex PCR; TCRdb stores in-frame clones only, minus some. The table shows tens of thousands of clones, with 70% to 75% occurring only once. This record comes from a study of blood T cell repertoires in COVID-19. V trimming: 4 bases; J trimming: 6 bases; junction bases outside the gene matches: 8. In germline, CDR1 is ENHRY, CDR2 SYGVKD. The CDR3 is 14 amino acids. The receptor was isolated from a man in his 70s with acute or convalescent COVID-19. Sequenced sample: peripheral blood. This chain joins TRBV10-3 and TRBJ2-7; 8 positions agree with TRBD1. CDR3 nucleotides: TGTGCCATCAGTGGCCGGACAGGGAATGCCGAGCAGTACTTC. It is translated as CAISGRTGNAEQYF.